Listed below are T cell receptor beta chains from one sample, sequenced in a study of T cells after yellow fever vaccination. Each CDR3 protein gets one entry after TCRdb re-called the 5' RACE reads with MiXCR. This sample has 450,000 to 650,000 distinct CDR3 sequences, with about 14% found just once. The sample in question was PBMCs, obtained on the day of the yellow fever booster vaccination. These receptors were collected from a man under 40 who received the YFV17D yellow fever vaccine. Each CDR3 is given with its conserved first and last residue. The order of the fields is V gene, CDR3 length, D gene, J gene, clone size, CDR3 DNA, CDR3 protein. The D gene is left open where the match is weak. Clone size, where shown, is once, few, many, or a class for clones that have expanded.

>TRBV4-2|17|NA|TRBJ1-1|few
TGTGCCAGCAGCTACGGGCCGGGGGCGGGGATGAACACTGAAGCTTTCTTT
CASSYGPGAGMNTEAFF
>TRBV7-2|13|NA|TRBJ2-2|few
TGTGCATTACCCCAGGGGAGCACCGGGGAGCTGTTTTTT
CALPQGSTGELFF
>TRBV7-2|16|TRBD2|TRBJ2-7|few
TGTGCCAGCAGCTTTATCACAAGCGGGAGCTCCTACGAGCAGTACTTC
CASSFITSGSSYEQYF
>TRBV6-5|12|TRBD1|TRBJ1-2|few
TGTGCCAGCACGGACAGGATATATGGCTACACCTTC
CASTDRIYGYTF
>TRBV19|14|NA|TRBJ2-2|few
TGTGCCAGTAGTTTCGGGATAAACACCGGGGAGCTGTTTTTT
CASSFGINTGELFF
>TRBV4-2|12|NA|TRBJ2-2|many
TGTGCCAGCAGCCAAGTAACCGGGGAGCTGTTTTTT
CASSQVTGELFF
>TRBV18|14|NA|TRBJ1-4|NA
TGTGCCAGCTCACCAGGCCTCAATAATGAAAAACTGTTTTTT
CASSPGLNNEKLFF
>TRBV27|14|NA|TRBJ2-1|NA
TGTGCCAGCAGTTTAAAGGCCTACTACAATGAGAAGTTCTTC
CASSLKAYYNEKFF
>TRBV2|15|NA|TRBJ2-7|few
TGTGCCAGCAGTGTTAGGGGATATACGGCCTACGAGCAGTACTTC
CASSVRGYTAYEQYF
>TRBV18|14|TRBD1|TRBJ2-7|few
TGTGCCAGCTCACCGGACAGGTCCACCTACGAGCAGTACTTC
CASSPDRSTYEQYF
>TRBV12-3/TRBV12-4|17|NA|TRBJ2-7|NA
TGTGCCAGCAGCGACGCAGCTAGGTCCCCAAGCTCCTACGAGCAGTACTTC
CASSDAARSPSSYEQYF
>TRBV28|15|NA|TRBJ2-5|NA
TGTGCCAGCAGTTTATTCGCCCAGCTACAAGAGACCCAGTACTTC
CASSLFAQLQETQYF
>TRBV3-1|16|NA|TRBJ2-1|NA
TGTGCCAGCAGCCACGACTGGAGGGTCGGGTACAATGAGCAGTTCTTC
CASSHDWRVGYNEQFF
>TRBV12-3/TRBV12-4|15|TRBD2|TRBJ2-5|NA
TGTGCCAGCAACTGGGGGACTAGCGGGTCTGGGACCCAGTACTTC
CASNWGTSGSGTQYF
>TRBV6-5|13|NA|TRBJ2-7|NA
TGTGCCAGCAGTTACTTGGGGTTGGGCGAGCAGTACTTC
CASSYLGLGEQYF
>TRBV7-9|13|NA|TRBJ1-2|few
TGTGCCAGCAGCTTAGGGGCGCTTGATGGCTACACCTTC
CASSLGALDGYTF
>TRBV24-1|17|TRBD2|TRBJ2-1|NA
TGTGCCACCAGTGATGACAGCGGGAGAGGGTCCTACAATGAGCAGTTCTTC
CATSDDSGRGSYNEQFF
>TRBV20-1|15|TRBD2|TRBJ2-3|many
TGCAGTGCTTCCGGGACTAGCGGACCCACAGATACGCAGTATTTT
CSASGTSGPTDTQYF
>TRBV20-1|14|TRBD2|TRBJ2-1|few
TGCAGTGCTAGAGGGGTAGCGGGAGTAAGTGAGCAGTTCTTC
CSARGVAGVSEQFF
>TRBV27|15|NA|TRBJ1-1|few
TGTGCCAGCAGTTTATCTGCTTTCATGAACACTGAAGCTTTCTTT
CASSLSAFMNTEAFF
>TRBV3-1|13|NA|TRBJ2-4|many
TGTGCCAGCAGCGACCAGGTGGTAGGCATTCAGTACTTC
CASSDQVVGIQYF
>TRBV7-2|15|NA|TRBJ2-5|few
TGTGCCAGCAGCTTAGGCGGACTGGCCCAAGAGACCCAGTACTTC
CASSLGGLAQETQYF
>TRBV20-1|16|TRBD2|TRBJ2-1|NA
TGCAGTGCTAGAGATCCGACTAGCGCTCCTGGCAATGAGCAGTTCTTC
CSARDPTSAPGNEQFF
>TRBV7-9|15|NA|TRBJ2-7|NA
TGTGCCAGCAGCTTGCAGGCAGAGAGCTCCTACGAGCAGTACTTC
CASSLQAESSYEQYF
>TRBV7-9|15|NA|TRBJ1-1|NA
TGTGCCAGCAGCTTAAGCCAGGGGATGAACACTGAAGCTTTCTTT
CASSLSQGMNTEAFF
>TRBV7-9|17|TRBD2|TRBJ2-2|NA
TGTGCCAGCAGCTTTTCTAGCGGGAGGGACTACACCGGGGAGCTGTTTTTT
CASSFSSGRDYTGELFF
>TRBV27|15|TRBD1|TRBJ2-1|NA
TGTGCCAGCAAGGGAGGACAGGGTCCCTACAATGAGCAGTTCTTC
CASKGGQGPYNEQFF
>TRBV30|14|TRBD2|TRBJ2-3|NA
TGTGCCTGGAGTGTAGCGGGAGCGGGAGATACGCAGTATTTT
CAWSVAGAGDTQYF
>TRBV6-2/TRBV6-3|14|NA|TRBJ1-6|many
TGTGCCACTATAGACGGGACGGCGAATTCACCCCTCCACTTT
CATIDGTANSPLHF
>TRBV12-3/TRBV12-4|15|NA|TRBJ2-1|NA
TGTGCCAGCAGTTTAGCTGAAGTCTCTTACAATGAGCAGTTCTTC
CASSLAEVSYNEQFF
>TRBV7-9|16|NA|TRBJ2-7|NA
TGTGCCAGCAGCATTACCGGATCCGGGACACGCTACGAGCAGTACTTC
CASSITGSGTRYEQYF
>TRBV7-2|15|NA|TRBJ1-1|few
TGTGCCAGCAGCTTCCCCGGGACGCTGAACACTGAAGCTTTCTTT
CASSFPGTLNTEAFF
>TRBV27|16|TRBD1|TRBJ2-7|few
TGTGCCAGCAGTCTGTATCCGGGACAGGCTACCTACGAGCAGTACTTC
CASSLYPGQATYEQYF
>TRBV10-2|16|NA|TRBJ2-7|NA
TGCGCCAGCAGTGAGTCAGTAGGTAGGAGGGCCTACGAGCAGTACTTC
CASSESVGRRAYEQYF
>TRBV4-2|16|TRBD1|TRBJ1-6|few
TGTGCCAGCAGCCAAGATAGGGGACAGGGGAATTCACCCCTCCACTTT
CASSQDRGQGNSPLHF
>TRBV20-1|14|NA|TRBJ1-1|few
TGCAGTGCTAGAGGGGGCAGGGCCCCCCCTGAAGCTTTCTTT
CSARGGRAPPEAFF
>TRBV29-1|15|TRBD2|TRBJ2-7|NA
TGCAGCGTTGGCGGCAGCGGGAGGGCTTTCAACGAGCAGTACTTC
CSVGGSGRAFNEQYF
>TRBV6-1|14|NA|TRBJ2-7|NA
TGTGCCAGCGCGTTGGTCGCTTCTTCCTACGAGCAGTACTTC
CASALVASSYEQYF
>TRBV20-1|14|TRBD2|TRBJ2-2|NA
TGCAGTGCTAGAGGTGCAGCGGGGAGCGGGGAGCTGTTTTTT
CSARGAAGSGELFF
>TRBV6-1|14|TRBD1|TRBJ1-1|NA
TGTGCCAGCATCGACGTCAGGGGGCGGACTGAAGCTTTCTTT
CASIDVRGRTEAFF
>TRBV11-2|18|TRBD2|TRBJ2-7|NA
TGTGCCAGCAGCTTCGTTTCTTCTGGGAGGGCCTTCTCCTACGAGCAGTACTTC
CASSFVSSGRAFSYEQYF
>TRBV5-8|15|NA|TRBJ1-5|NA
TGTGCCAGCAGCGGCGACGGGCGGAGCAATCAGCCCCAGCATTTT
CASSGDGRSNQPQHF
>TRBV6-1|14|TRBD2|TRBJ2-1|NA
TGTGCCAGCAGTGACCAGCGGGAGTTAAGTGAGCAGTTCTTC
CASSDQRELSEQFF
>TRBV5-5|13|TRBD1|TRBJ1-1|many
TGTGCCAGCAGCATACAGGGGAGCACTGAAGCTTTCTTT
CASSIQGSTEAFF
>TRBV20-1|17|NA|TRBJ1-2|NA
TGCAGTGCTAGAGATCGATCCGGACACACGTTTAACTATGGCTACACCTTC
CSARDRSGHTFNYGYTF